This T cell receptor beta chain was documented in a study of blood T cell repertoires in COVID-19. The overall study: Donors in the United States, Italy and Spain gave samples during acute or convalescent COVID-19. From T cells, B-cell-depleted T cells, or PBMCs came the material, which was cDNA or gDNA.

The study assigned cohorts using participant-reported clinical history. In the source study's methods: Using reference gene primer amplification, nucleated cell counts were estimated. Using immunoSEQ multiplex PCR, the repertoire was profiled, and TCRdb retains in-frame clones only, with some absent. For V, J and clone size, that table is used; D and trimming come from the DNA. The table has roughly 250,000 clones, about nine tenths seen once. The CDR3 is 16 amino acids. With 2 bases clipped from V and 6 bases from J, the junction kept 8 bases outside the gene matches. The germline CDR1 and CDR2 sequences are MNHEY and SMNVEV (reference sequence).

This sequence was found in a woman in her forties with acute COVID-19. The chain has TRBV27 and TRBJ2-2; 8 positions match TRBD1. Sequenced input: PBMCs or T cells enriched from blood (not recorded which). The CDR3 sequence is CASSLTTGVIPGELFF. The DNA for the CDR3 is TGTGCCAGCAGTTTAACGACAGGGGTAATCCCCGGGGAGCTGTTTTTT.